The 11 T cell receptor beta chains in this list originate from one sample, sequenced in a study of T cell clonotyping in hematopoietic cell transplantation. TCRdb's copy holds only in-frame clones and misses some; the assay was immunoSEQ multiplex PCR. The table lists 15,000 to 20,000 clones, under 85% of them singletons. The sequenced sample consisted of peripheral blood mononuclear cells. These receptor sequences come from a man aged 55 to 70 in good health. Some clones in this sample may be carry-over from other donors' samples.

The chain employs TRBV9 and TRBJ1-1; D remains ambiguous. The V and J ends lost 2 bases and 0 bases respectively, with 5 bases between them. The CDR3 is made up of 13 amino acids. Per the germline V gene, CDR1 is SGDLS and CDR2 is YYNGEE. The CDR3 spells CASSVGMNTEAFF. The CDR3 region has the DNA TGTGCCAGCAGCGTGGGGATGAACACTGAAGCTTTCTTT.

The chain links TRBV30 to TRBJ1-5; 8 nucleotides line up with TRBD1. The CDR3 loop spans 15 amino acids. The trim removed 4 bases at V and 2 bases at J, leaving 7 bases unmatched. Germline V gives CDR1 GTSNPN, CDR2 SVGIG (reference sequence). The CDR3 nucleotides read TGTGCCTGGACCCGCGACAGGGGTGGCAATCAGCCCCAGCATTTT. Amino acid sequence: CAWTRDRGGNQPQHF.

The chain joins TRBV2 to TRBJ2-7; maybe TRBD2 (5 bases). CDR3 length: 13 amino acids. Trimming took off 0 bases at V and 9 bases at J, with 12 bases between the two ends. Germline V gene sequence: CDR1 SNHLY, CDR2 FYNNEI. The CDR3 sequence: CASSEAFPEGQYF. The CDR3 nucleotides read TGTGCCAGCAGTGAAGCGTTCCCTGAGGGGCAGTACTTC. Full variable domain (rest looked up from reference TRBV2 and TRBJ2-7): EPEVTQTPSHQVTQMGQEVILRCVPISNHLYFYWYRQILGQKVEFLVSFYNNEISEKSEIFDDQFSVERPDGSNFTLKIRSTKLEDSAMYFCASSEAFPEGQYFGPGTRLTVT.

This clone was detected only once. V and J are TRBV30 and TRBJ2-2; maybe TRBD2 (6 bases). The CDR3 runs 15 residues. V lost 4 bases and J lost 2, with 14 bases in between. In germline, CDR1 is GTSNPN, CDR2 SVGIG (reference sequence). The DNA for the CDR3 is TGTGCCTGGACCCCGACTAGAGACAACACCGGGGAGCTGTTTTTT. Its translation: CAWTPTRDNTGELFF.

This clone was detected once. The chain links TRBV9 to TRBJ1-1; D is unresolved. V gave up 0 bases and J gave up 1 base, with 13 bases separating them. The CDR3 spans 16 residues. From germline, CDR1 is SGDLS and CDR2 YYNGEE. The CDR3 DNA follows: TGTGCCAGCAGCGTAGGGGGTCGGACGGAGAACACTGAAGCTTTCTTT. This codes for CASSVGGRTENTEAFF. Full variable domain (outside the CDR3, taken from reference TRBV9 and TRBJ1-1): DSGVTQTPKHLITATGQRVTLRCSPRSGDLSVYWYQQSLDQGLQFLIQYYNGEERAKGNILERFSAQQFPDLHSELNLSSLELGDSALYFCASSVGGRTENTEAFFGQGTRLTVV.

The chain employs TRBV5-1 and TRBJ1-2; D not resolved. Deletions cut 4 bases from V and 1 base from J, with 8 bases between. This CDR3 is built from 13 residues. Germline loops: CDR1 SGHRS, CDR2 YFSETQ. The CDR3 reads CASSPDINYGYTF. CDR3 in DNA: TGCGCCAGCAGCCCAGACATTAACTATGGCTACACCTTC.

The chain combines TRBV7-3 with TRBJ1-1; D not certain. V was trimmed by 6 bases and J by 1 base, leaving 12 bases between them. In germline, CDR1 is SGHTA, CDR2 FQGTGA. The CDR3 contains 14 residues. The CDR3 is CASSGLSANTEAFF. Written as DNA, the CDR3 is TGTGCCAGCAGTGGGCTTTCGGCGAACACTGAAGCTTTCTTT.

This clone occurred once. The chain couples TRBV2 to TRBJ1-3, with 9 bases that match TRBD1. The CDR3 is 15 amino acids. Germline values: CDR1 SNHLY, CDR2 FYNNEI. With V trimmed by 6 bases and J by 8 bases, 11 bases remained unmatched. The CDR3 here is CASRRTGAPSDTIYF. DNA for the CDR3: TGTGCCAGCAGGAGGACAGGGGCCCCATCGGACACCATATATTTT.

The chain uses TRBV9 and TRBJ2-2; D remains unclear. V lost 1 base to trimming and J lost 7 bases, with 5 bases between them. This CDR3 has 12 residues. The germline CDR1 and CDR2 sequences are SGDLS and YYNGEE. The CDR3, as DNA: TGTGCCAGCAGCGTAAAGGACGGGGAGCTGTTTTTT. The encoded protein is CASSVKDGELFF.

This clone was seen more than once but under ten times. The chain is built from TRBV2 and TRBJ2-5, with D tentatively TRBD2 (6 bases). The CDR3 extends over 13 amino acids. Germline V lookup: CDR1 SNHLY, CDR2 FYNNEI. With 0 bases removed from V and 7 bases from J, the gap between germline ends came to 9 bases. The CDR3 DNA is TGTGCCAGCAGTGAAGCAGTGGGGGGGACCCAGTACTTC. Protein: CASSEAVGGTQYF.

V usage is TRBV5-4 and J usage is TRBJ2-7; 11 bases line up with TRBD2. After removal of 1 base from V and 11 bases from J, the junction contained 8 bases not matched to a gene. Germline V gene sequence: CDR1 SGHNT, CDR2 YYREEE (reference sequence). This CDR3 comprises 14 residues. The CDR3 region has the DNA TGTGCCAGCAGCTTGAGGTCACTAGCGGGAGTTGAGTACTTC. It encodes CASSLRSLAGVEYF.